The 18 T cell receptor beta chains presented below share a single source sample, sequenced in a study of human T cells and chemical hapten exposure. TCRdb itself ran the RACE reads through MiXCR, one entry per CDR3 protein. The sample yields around 110,000 distinct CDR3 sequences, roughly an eighth seen once. The time point was: patch test 1, 2 weeks after DPC sensitization. Treatment reported: therapeutic diphenylcyclopropenone sensitization with weekly scalp DPC. The material sequenced was whole blood, taken in connection with sensitization to the hapten diphenylcyclopropenone (DPC). These receptors were obtained from a woman between 45 and 60 years old with alopecia areata. Some clones in this sample may be carry-over from other donors' samples.

There are many counts of this clonotype. The rearrangement joins TRBV7-9 to TRBJ2-7; D assignment may be TRBD1 or TRBD2 (6 bases each). This CDR3 contains 15 residues. The germline V gene has CDR1 SEHNR and CDR2 FQNEAQ (reference sequence). Trimming pared 5 bases from V and 1 base from J, leaving 15 bases between. The CDR3 region has the DNA TGTGCCAGCAGCCCCGCCCGGGGGCCGTCCTACGAGCAGTACTTC. This encodes CASSPARGPSYEQYF. Variable domain in full (rest from reference TRBV7-9 and TRBJ2-7): DTGVSQNPRHKITKRGQNVTFRCDPISEHNRLYWYRQTLGQGPEFLTYFQNEAQLEKSRLLSDRFSAERPKGSFSTLEIQRTEQGDSAMYLCASSPARGPSYEQYFGPGTRLTVT.

This clonotype was counted ten times or more. The chain combines TRBV7-9 with TRBJ2-5; no clear D gene. V was clipped by 1 base and J by 2 bases, with 5 bases between them. The germline gives CDR1 SEHNR, CDR2 FQNEAQ (reference sequence). The CDR3 has 13 residues. The CDR3 region has the DNA TGTGCCAGCAGCTTAGTCGGGCAAGAGACCCAGTACTTC. Protein product: CASSLVGQETQYF.

This clonotype has more than one count but fewer than ten. The gene calls are TRBV3-1 and TRBJ2-3, with 13 bases that match TRBD2. The CDR3 is 18 residues long. V shed 3 bases, J shed 4 bases, and the junction held 10 bases outside the gene matches. Germline assignment: CDR1 LGHDT and CDR2 YNNKEL (reference sequence). This CDR3 is CASSHWTSGSSVADTQYF. CDR3 coding DNA: TGTGCCAGCAGCCATTGGACTAGCGGGAGTTCAGTGGCAGATACGCAGTATTTT.

The rearrangement joins TRBV6-5 to TRBJ2-2; D remains unclear. The CDR3 length is 11 residues. The germline CDR1 and CDR2 sequences are MNHEY and SVGAGI. V gave up 2 bases and J gave up 13 bases, with 8 bases separating them. CDR3 amino acids: CASSYGGGLFF. The CDR3 DNA sequence: TGTGCCAGCAGTTACGGCGGCGGGCTGTTTTTT.

This clonotype has a count of ten or more. The rearrangement joins TRBV13 to TRBJ2-7; tentatively, D is TRBD2 (6 bases). Germline V gene sequence: CDR1 PRHDT, CDR2 FYEKMQ (reference sequence). V was shortened by 3 bases and J by 7 bases, with 10 bases between the two germline ends. This CDR3 spans 12 amino acids. This CDR3 is CASSFGSREQYF. The CDR3 bases are TGTGCCAGCAGCTTCGGGAGCCGTGAGCAGTACTTC.

This clonotype was found many times. The gene calls are TRBV20-1 and TRBJ2-1; D perhaps matches TRBD2 (6 bases). Looked up from germline, CDR1 is DFQATT and CDR2 is SNEGSKA (reference sequence). The length of the CDR3 is 14 residues. Deletions cut 1 base from V and 6 bases from J, with 13 bases between. CDR3 region: CSARVPGTPNEQFF. The CDR3 DNA sequence: TGCAGTGCTAGAGTCCCCGGGACTCCCAATGAGCAGTTCTTC.

The sample holds many counts of this clonotype. The rearrangement joins TRBV11-2 to TRBJ2-3; 9 bases match TRBD1. Germline V CDR1 and CDR2: SGHAT, FQNNGV. The CDR3 loop spans 14 amino acids. V lost 1 base and J lost 6; bases outside the gene matches: 2. CDR3 residues: CASSLGQGDDTQYF. The CDR3 DNA reads as TGTGCCAGCAGCTTAGGACAGGGGGACGATACGCAGTATTTT.

The V and J genes are TRBV12-3 or TRBV12-4 and TRBJ2-1; D is undetermined. V was trimmed by 3 bases and J by 6 bases, leaving 15 bases between them. The CDR3 extends over 15 amino acids. In DNA, the CDR3 is TGTGCCAGCAGTTTTGGCAGAATACGATCCAATGAGCAGTTCTTC. Translation: CASSFGRIRSNEQFF.

The chain uses TRBV7-2 and TRBJ1-1; a possible D gene is TRBD1 (6 bases). Germline V gene sequence: CDR1 SGHTA, CDR2 FQGNSA. The V gene lost 5 bases and the J gene lost 4 bases, with 17 bases spanning the gap. The CDR3 is made up of 15 amino acids. The CDR3 DNA follows: TGTGCCAGCAGCAACACAGGGTTCCCCATCACTGAAGCTTTCTTT. The encoded protein is CASSNTGFPITEAFF. The full variable domain, with the rest looked up from reference TRBV7-2 and TRBJ1-1, is GAGVSQSPSNKVTEKGKDVELRCDPISGHTALYWYRQSLGQGLEFLIYFQGNSAPDKSGLPSDRFSAERTGGSVSTLTIQRTQQEDSAVYLCASSNTGFPITEAFFGQGTRLTVV.

This clonotype showed up just a few times. The chain combines TRBV6-5 with TRBJ1-1; D is ambiguous. The V gene lost 0 bases and the J gene lost 4 bases, with 9 bases spanning the gap. This CDR3 spans 14 amino acids. Per the germline V gene, CDR1 is MNHEY and CDR2 is SVGAGI. The chain's CDR3 is CASSYSATGTEAFF. The CDR3 DNA sequence: TGTGCCAGCAGTTACTCTGCCACGGGCACTGAAGCTTTCTTT.

The chain employs TRBV20-1 and TRBJ2-3; 10 bases match TRBD1. The CDR3 is 18 residues long. Germline V CDR1 and CDR2: DFQATT, SNEGSKA (reference sequence). Trimming cost V 6 bases and J 10 bases; bases outside gene matches: 25. CDR3 DNA: TGCAGTGCGGAAGGACAGGGGGATAACGGCACCATTTCTTACGCGCAGTATTTT. Translation gives CSAEGQGDNGTISYAQYF.

This clonotype came up a few times. This chain connects TRBV5-5 to TRBJ2-7; a weak D match, TRBD2 (6 bases). The CDR3 contains 16 residues. With 0 bases removed from V and 5 bases from J, the gap between germline ends came to 18 bases. Germline assignment: CDR1 SGHKS and CDR2 YYEKEE (reference sequence). CDR3 amino acids: CASSLAPGTPPHEQYF. CDR3 sequence (DNA): TGTGCCAGCAGCTTGGCGCCCGGGACTCCCCCTCACGAGCAGTACTTC.

The chain recombines TRBV2 with TRBJ1-3; unclear D gene. Germline V gene lookup returns CDR1 SNHLY and CDR2 FYNNEI. The CDR3 loop spans 15 amino acids. The V end lost 1 base, the J end lost 0 bases, and 7 bases lay between the germline ends. This chain's CDR3 is CASSEGVISGNTIYF. Here the CDR3 DNA reads TGTGCCAGCAGTGAAGGGGTGATCTCTGGAAACACCATATATTTT.

This clonotype was counted at least ten times. The genes are TRBV6-5 and TRBJ2-3; the D gene is possibly TRBD1 (6 bases). This CDR3 is 16 amino acids long. Trimming cost V 0 bases and J 1 base, with 11 bases left between them. Germline CDR1 reads MNHEY; CDR2 reads SVGAGI. The CDR3 region is CASSYSYRAGTDTQYF. DNA of the CDR3: TGTGCCAGCAGTTACTCGTACAGGGCCGGCACAGATACGCAGTATTTT.

This clonotype turned up a few times. The CDR3 nucleotides are TGCGCCAGCAGCTTGGGGGCTGGAGACATGAACACTGAAGCTTTCTTT. Translating gives CASSLGAGDMNTEAFF. This chain joins TRBV5-1 and TRBJ1-1; D is ambiguous. V shed 0 bases and J shed 0 bases, with 12 bases lying between them. Germline-derived CDR1 and CDR2 are SGHRS and YFSETQ. The CDR3 loop spans 16 amino acids.

This clonotype was recorded many times. The chain couples TRBV7-9 to TRBJ2-2; D is perhaps TRBD2 (6 bases). V was shortened by 6 bases and J by 5 bases, with 13 bases between the two germline ends. This CDR3 spans 14 amino acids. Germline assignment: CDR1 SEHNR and CDR2 FQNEAQ (reference sequence). CDR3 residues: CASSPGSRTGELFF. Written as DNA, the CDR3 is TGTGCCAGCAGTCCCGGGAGCCGGACCGGGGAGCTGTTTTTT. The complete variable domain, with remaining parts taken from reference TRBV7-9 and TRBJ2-2, reads DTGVSQNPRHKITKRGQNVTFRCDPISEHNRLYWYRQTLGQGPEFLTYFQNEAQLEKSRLLSDRFSAERPKGSFSTLEIQRTEQGDSAMYLCASSPGSRTGELFFGEGSRLTVL.

This clonotype has at least ten counts. The V gene is TRBV6-5, the J gene TRBJ2-2, with 8 bases that match TRBD2. Trimming took 5 bases from V and 5 from J; bases not matched to a gene: 7. The CDR3 is 15 residues long. The germline V gene encodes CDR1 MNHEY and CDR2 SVGAGI. CDR3 residues: CASSAAGGRTGELFF. DNA for the CDR3: TGTGCCAGCAGTGCCGCGGGGGGTAGGACCGGGGAGCTGTTTTTT.

Only a few counts were recorded for this clonotype. This sequence joins TRBV5-4 and TRBJ2-5; D is perhaps TRBD2 (6 bases). Trimming removed 4 bases from V and 2 bases from J, with 12 bases in between. The CDR3 loop spans 14 amino acids. Germline lookup yields CDR1 SGHNT and CDR2 YYREEE (reference sequence). CDR3 protein: CASSPGTVQETQYF. CDR3 in DNA: TGTGCCAGCAGCCCCGGGACTGTTCAAGAGACCCAGTACTTC.